This TCR beta chain comes out of a study of CXCR3-negative and CXCR3-positive naive CD8 T cells. Via 5' RACE with UMI labels, TRB cDNA libraries were prepared. After re-calling the 5' RACE reads, TCRdb lists one entry per CDR3 protein, DNA absent. Its table records 84,000 or so distinct CDR3 sequences. The CDR3 loop spans 16 amino acids. Germline V gene data show CDR1 as MDHEN and CDR2 as SYDVKM. The clonotype originates from a human donor in good health. Some clones in this sample may be carry-over from other donors' samples. V and J are TRBV28 and TRBJ2-1; TCRdb picks TRBD1, but there is no DNA to check that call. Sequencing was performed on naive CXCR3- CD8+ T cells from blood. Subset denoted: CD45RO-CCR7+CD27+CD95- naive CD8+ T cells lacking CXCR3 (TNR3-). This CDR3 is CASSSRRDVSYNEQFF.